This T cell receptor beta chain was observed in a study of CD8 T cells in Susac syndrome. Overall study context: At blood draw, Susac syndrome patients were therapy-naive, on corticosteroids, or on intravenous immunoglobulin alone.

The germline V gene encodes CDR1 LNHNV and CDR2 YYDKDF (reference sequence). V was shortened by 1 base and J by 0 bases, with 9 bases between the two germline ends. The CDR3 has 15 amino acids. CD8+ and CD4+ T cells circulating in blood were sequenced for TCR beta. Bulk CD8+ and CD4+ cells came from magnetic negative isolation; CD8+ TEMRA by FACS. The authors reverse transcribed roughly 0.5 to 1 ug RNA with random hexamers. With immunoSEQ multiplex PCR, TCR beta CDR3 was amplified across 54 Vbeta and 13 Jbeta. TCRdb reprocessed the immunoSEQ multiplex PCR reads with MiXCR, giving one entry per CDR3 protein. The sample lists about 160,000 distinct CDR3 sequences; 90% to 97% were seen once.

The TCR originated in a human donor with Susac syndrome. V and J are TRBV15 and TRBJ1-1; D is unclear. The sequenced material came from CD4+ T cells from PBMCs. The CDR3 is CATSRAAGLNTEAFF. The CDR3 coding sequence is TGTGCCACCAGCAGAGCTGCGGGGTTGAACACTGAAGCTTTCTTT.